This TCR beta chain is from a study of cytomegalovirus exposure and HLA in healthy donors. General study results and limits: CMV serostatus was the only immune exposure information that was available. In a later analysis, TCR beta V- and J-gene trimming was associated with a missense DCLRE1C variant.

The CDR3 covers 19 residues. Losses at the gene ends were 0 bases for V and 0 bases for J; bases not matched to a gene: 14. Germline V gives CDR1 LGHNA, CDR2 YNFKEQ. In the PCR, 60 Vbeta and 13 Jbeta primers were used. In the original processing: Later, 80 million or so unique TCR beta chains were counted in an analysis, and some 11 million of them were shared. Only in-frame clones appear in the TCRdb table, and some are missing; sequencing was by immunoSEQ multiplex PCR. For V, J and clone size, that table is used; D and trimming come from the DNA. The repertoire has 90,000 to 150,000 clones, 50% to 65% of them found once; the top ten carry less than 12%. As to this clone: Its specificity is not known.

This rearrangement joins TRBV4-2 to TRBJ2-7; TRBD2 aligns across 7 bases. The clonotype comes from a man aged 40-49 years in good health and CMV-seropositive. Sample: PBMCs. CDR3 nucleotide sequence: TGTGCCAGCAGCCAAGATTACGCCGGGCCGGGAGGCCCCTCCTACGAGCAGTACTTC. Translation gives CASSQDYAGPGGPSYEQYF.